This entry lists 18 T cell receptor beta chains sequenced from one sample in a study of tumor-infiltrating lymphocytes in primary liver carcinoma. Extraction of RNA together with DNA used roughly 19-32 mg of unsorted bulk tissue. Reverse transcription of 500 ng total RNA with a constant-region primer produced TCR beta cDNA. Slightly modified ARM-PCR, run as three nested multiplex PCR rounds, produced the TCR beta libraries. For around 9 cycles apiece, the opening two PCR rounds ran with TRBV1-TRBV30 forward primers and a C-beta reverse primer. TCRdb passed the multiplex PCR reads through MiXCR, listing each CDR3 protein once. The table has roughly 120,000 distinct CDR3 sequences, 64% seen once. Sequenced input: liver tumor tissue from sampling region 3. Noted subset: tumor region T3, left-lateral pole. The receptors derive from a woman aged 60-75 years with primary liver carcinoma and hepatitis B virus infection.

By share of the sample, this clonotype is medium-sized. This chain uses TRBV11-2 with TRBJ2-1; no clear D gene. Trimming left V 0 bases short and J 5 bases short, with 8 bases between. Looked up from germline, CDR1 is SGHAT and CDR2 is FQNNGV. The CDR3 totals 14 residues. The CDR3 region is CASSLERTNNEQFF. CDR3 nucleotides: TGTGCCAGCAGCTTAGAACGGACGAACAATGAGCAGTTCTTC. Using reference TRBV11-2 and TRBJ2-1 for the parts outside the CDR3, the full variable domain is EAGVAQSPRYKIIEKRQSVAFWCNPISGHATLYWYQQILGQGPKLLIQFQNNGVVDDSQLPKDRFSAERLKGVDSTLKIQPAKLEDSAVYLCASSLERTNNEQFFGPGTRLTVL.

About this clonotype itself: The junction differs from germline at one of its ends, possibly a read error. J is TRBJ1-5 and V is TRBV4-1; 8 bases align to TRBD1. This CDR3 spans 16 amino acids. Per the germline V gene, CDR1 is MGHRA and CDR2 is YSYEKL. The CDR3 coding sequence is TGTGCCAGCAGCCTAGACCCAGGGGGCAAGAATCAGCTCCAGCATTTT. It is translated as CASSLDPGGKNQLQHF.

On this clonotype: A much larger clone is a single base away; this may be a read error. V is TRBV5-4 and J is TRBJ2-3, with D unclear. Germline assignment: CDR1 SGHNT and CDR2 YYREEE (reference sequence). The CDR3 spans 16 residues. CDR3 sequence: CASSLVSNIDTDTHYF. Written as DNA, the CDR3 is TGTGCCAGCAGCTTGGTCAGCAATATTGACACAGATACGCACTATTTT.

In its sample, this clonotype was seen a few times. The chain uses TRBV6-5 and TRBJ2-5; 11 bases are shared with TRBD1. From germline, CDR1 is MNHEY and CDR2 SVGAGI. The trim removed 5 bases at V and 7 bases at J, leaving 9 bases unmatched. This CDR3 spans 15 amino acids. The CDR3 DNA is TGTGCCAGCAGTGACCGGACAGGGGGCCGGGGGACCCAGTACTTC. Amino acid sequence: CASSDRTGGRGTQYF.

This clonotype was picked up one time. This sequence joins TRBV20-1 and TRBJ1-2; D perhaps matches TRBD1 (6 bases). Germline-derived CDR1 and CDR2 are DFQATT and SNEGSKA (reference sequence). The CDR3 length is 16 residues. Trimming shortened V by 3 bases and J by 3 bases, and 20 bases separated the two germline ends. In DNA, the CDR3 is TGCAGTGCTAGTGTCGGGACATGGAATATTGACTATGGCTACACCTTC. This codes for CSASVGTWNIDYGYTF.

This chain uses TRBV25-1 with TRBJ2-5, with D maybe TRBD2 (5 bases). The CDR3 loop spans 14 amino acids. Trimming pared 2 bases from V and 5 bases from J, leaving 12 bases between. CDR1 is MGHDK, CDR2 SYGVNS, per germline. In nucleotides, the CDR3 is TGTGCCAGCAGTGAACGGGAAGTACGGGAGACCCAGTACTTC. This sequence encodes CASSEREVRETQYF.

This clonotype was counted ten times or more. The gene calls are TRBV6-1 and TRBJ2-1; 14 bases are shared with TRBD2. The germline gives CDR1 MNHNS, CDR2 SASEGT. This CDR3 is built from 14 residues. V shed 6 bases and J 9 bases; nucleotides not matched to a gene: 4. The CDR3: CASRGLAGEGEQFF. The CDR3 DNA reads TGTGCCAGCAGGGGACTAGCGGGAGAGGGTGAGCAGTTCTTC.

This clonotype was counted a few times. The CDR3 carries no conserved terminal phenylalanine or tryptophan, so it likely arises from a read error. The rearrangement links TRBV6-6 to TRBJ1-1; weak D call: TRBD1 (5 bases). Germline CDR1 MNHNY, CDR2 SVGAGI (reference sequence). The CDR3 is 13 amino acids. Here the CDR3 reads CASSLQGLTEAFI. The CDR3 coding sequence is TGTGCCAGTAGTTTGCAGGGACTAACTGAAGCTTTCATT.

On this clonotype itself: One junction end disagrees with the germline gene, perhaps due to a read error. This sequence joins TRBV6-2 or TRBV6-3 and TRBJ2-7; TRBD2 matches at 9 bases. Germline V gene lookup returns CDR1 MNHEY and CDR2 SVGEGT. This CDR3 spans 16 amino acids. CDR3 loop: CASSFALAGNSYEQSF. The CDR3 nucleotides read TGTGCCAGTAGCTTCGCCCTAGCGGGGAATTCCTACGAGCAGTCCTTC.

V usage is TRBV12-3 or TRBV12-4 and J usage is TRBJ2-4; perhaps TRBD2 as D (5 bases). Deletions cut 4 bases from V and 9 bases from J, with 25 bases between. This CDR3 has 17 amino acids. The chain's CDR3 is CASSCPGKGGRFAIQYF. In DNA, the CDR3 is TGTGCCAGCAGTTGTCCCGGGAAGGGTGGAAGGTTCGCCATTCAGTACTTC.

With regard to this clonotype: This may stem from a read error, because a much larger clone lies one nucleotide away. This sequence joins TRBV5-1 and TRBJ2-1; 7 nucleotides match TRBD2. This CDR3 has 15 residues. Germline CDR1 reads SGHRS; CDR2 reads YFSETQ. J was trimmed by 3 bases and V by 1 base; bases with no gene match: 4. The DNA of the CDR3 is TGCGCCAGCAGCTTGTGGGGGGGGGGCTACAATGAGCAGTTCTTC. Protein sequence: CASSLWGGGYNEQFF.

With respect to this clonotype: The CDR3 does not close with the conserved phenylalanine or tryptophan, likely indicating a read error. This chain's CDR3 is CTSSLDGWGRDIQYP. Written as DNA, the CDR3 is TGTACCAGCAGCTTAGATGGTTGGGGGCGCGACATTCAGTACCCC. The gene calls are TRBV11-2 and TRBJ2-4; D perhaps matches TRBD1 (6 bases). Per the germline V gene, CDR1 is SGHAT and CDR2 is FQNNGV. The CDR3 spans 15 residues.

The V call is TRBV11-2, the J call TRBJ2-3; 9 bases fit TRBD2. Germline V gene sequence: CDR1 SGHAT, CDR2 FQNNGV. Unmatched junction bases numbered 21, after V lost 9 bases and J lost 11 bases. This CDR3 is built from 16 residues. CDR3 loop: CASSHGSGSLSGMQYF. The CDR3 bases are TGTGCCAGTAGCCATGGTAGCGGGAGTTTGTCAGGTATGCAGTATTTT.

Notes on this clonotype: Mismatch with germline at one junction end may stem from a read error. The chain couples TRBV4-1 to TRBJ1-3; 7 bases fit TRBD1. The CDR3 has 17 amino acids. Per the germline V gene, CDR1 is MGHRA and CDR2 is YSYEKL. The CDR3 region is CASSQEQMAGGANTIYF. The DNA for the CDR3 is TGTGCCAGCAGCCAAGAACAAATGGCAGGGGGTGCAAACACCATATATTTT.

The rearrangement joins TRBV5-1 to TRBJ1-1; the D is unclear. Germline V lookup: CDR1 SGHRS, CDR2 YFSETQ. The CDR3 covers 14 residues. The V end was cut by 3 bases, the J end by 4 bases, with 13 bases between. The CDR3 spells CASSSVGDGTEAFF. The CDR3 bases are TGCGCCAGCAGCTCGGTTGGGGATGGCACTGAAGCTTTCTTT.

To note about this clonotype: A much larger clone sits a single nucleotide away, making a read error possible. The rearrangement joins TRBV6-6 to TRBJ2-5; 11 nucleotides line up with TRBD1. There are 16 residues in the CDR3. Germline lookup yields CDR1 MNHNY and CDR2 SVGAGI (reference sequence). V lost 2 bases and J lost 5; bases outside the gene matches: 7. The CDR3 coding sequence is TGTGCCAGCAGTTACGTTGTGGGGACAGGGGGGGAGACCCAGTACTTC. It yields the protein CASSYVVGTGGETQYF.

The V gene is TRBV5-4, the J gene TRBJ1-2, with 9 bases matching TRBD1. This CDR3 is built from 13 residues. The J segment lost 4 bases and the V segment lost 3 bases, leaving 1 base of the junction unmatched. Germline assignment: CDR1 SGHNT and CDR2 YYREEE (reference sequence). Here the CDR3 reads CASSWGQGYGYTF. The DNA for the CDR3 is TGTGCCAGCAGCTGGGGACAGGGCTATGGCTACACCTTC.

In this sample, this clonotype turned up a few times. At one boundary the junction diverges from the germline segment, which might be a read error. V gene TRBV11-2 combines with J gene TRBJ1-2; 12 bases align to TRBD1. Germline CDR1 is SGHAT and CDR2 is FQNNGV. The CDR3 runs to 15 residues. In DNA form, the CDR3 reads TGTGCCAGCGGCTTAGTGGGACAGGGGGCTGGTGACTACACCTTC. It codes for CASGLVGQGAGDYTF.